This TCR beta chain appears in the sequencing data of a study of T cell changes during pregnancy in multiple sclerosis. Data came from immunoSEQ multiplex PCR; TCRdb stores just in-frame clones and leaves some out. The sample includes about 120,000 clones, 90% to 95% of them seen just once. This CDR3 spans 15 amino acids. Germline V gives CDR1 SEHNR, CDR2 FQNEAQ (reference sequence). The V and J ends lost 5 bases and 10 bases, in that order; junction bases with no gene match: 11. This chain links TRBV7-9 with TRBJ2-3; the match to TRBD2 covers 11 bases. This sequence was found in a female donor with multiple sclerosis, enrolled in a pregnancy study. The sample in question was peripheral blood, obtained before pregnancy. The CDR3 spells CASSDTSGGGRAQYF. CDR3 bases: TGTGCCAGCAGCGATACTAGCGGGGGAGGTCGGGCGCAGTATTTT.